In this sample, the clone carrying this T cell receptor (beta chain) turned up once. Its target is not known. This sample is drawn from a study of radiotherapy plus CTLA-4 blockade in lung cancer. Looking at the study overall: Of the patients, roughly 17% showed objective responses and roughly 30% attained disease control. Study outcomes and limitations: TCR clones originating in tumors grew in number in blood after radiotherapy plus ipilimumab. Best predicting response, reportedly, were early blood T cell clone dynamics, with interferon-beta.

The germline CDR1 and CDR2 sequences are MNHNS and SASEGT. The CDR3 sequence is 16 residues long. After removal of 4 bases from V and 6 bases from J, the junction contained 7 bases not matched to a gene. Produced via immunoSEQ multiplex PCR; TCRdb's table is partial and in-frame only. Counted here are 81,000 or so clones, under 85% occurring once; the ten biggest clones make up 0.65% to 0.85%. This material consisted of peripheral blood, taken from a patient treated with radiotherapy plus ipilimumab. The rearrangement joins TRBV6-1 to TRBJ2-3; TRBD2 agrees at 13 bases. This receptor was identified in a human donor with non-small cell lung cancer who had stable disease on radiotherapy plus ipilimumab. CDR3: CASSGGLAGAVDTQYF. The CDR3 coding sequence is TGTGCCAGCAGTGGTGGACTAGCGGGGGCGGTCGATACGCAGTATTTT.